This T cell receptor (beta chain) was retrieved from a study of blood T cell repertoires in COVID-19. Those enrolled in Seattle joined during active infection and were followed longitudinally afterward. Method: immunoSEQ multiplex PCR; TCRdb's copy keeps in-frame clones and lacks some. Counted here are about 230,000 clones, more than 75% occurring once; the ten biggest clones make up roughly 11%. The CDR3 length is 17 residues. From germline, CDR1 is GTSNPN and CDR2 SVGIG (reference sequence). V gave up 0 bases and J gave up 4 bases, with 19 bases separating them. V gene TRBV30 combines with J gene TRBJ1-5; tentatively, D is TRBD1 (6 bases). The source of this sequence is a man aged 50-60 years with COVID-19, enrolled during active disease. Sequenced input: peripheral blood. The CDR3 loop is CAWSVWSPGTKNQPQHF. The DNA for the CDR3 is TGTGCCTGGAGTGTATGGTCACCCGGGACAAAGAATCAGCCCCAGCATTTT.